The entry that follows covers one TCR beta chain sequence. Its target is unknown. This specimen belongs to a study of cytomegalovirus exposure and HLA in healthy donors. General study points: Serostatus for CMV was the only available immune exposure information. Cytomegalovirus-associated TCR beta chains were listed, numbering 150 to 200. Indistinguishable V segments such as TRBV6-2 and TRBV6-3 were excluded. A missense variant in DCLRE1C was later tied to TCR beta V- and J-gene trimming.

Vbeta (60) and Jbeta (13) primers were used in the PCR. TCRdb's copy holds only in-frame clones and misses some; the assay was immunoSEQ multiplex PCR. The sample has 150,000 to 200,000 clones; approximately 11% are singletons. Trimming removed 1 base at V and 4 bases at J, with 16 bases between. Germline CDR1 SEHNR, CDR2 FQNEAQ (reference sequence). The CDR3 consists of 16 residues. The chain combines TRBV7-9 with TRBJ2-5; no clear D gene. Sequencing input: PBMCs. The sequence was collected from a man in his fifties or sixties in good health and CMV-seropositive. The CDR3 nucleotides are TGTGCCAGCAGCTTAGGGCTAACCGATGGGCCAGAGACCCAGTACTTC. This encodes CASSLGLTDGPETQYF.